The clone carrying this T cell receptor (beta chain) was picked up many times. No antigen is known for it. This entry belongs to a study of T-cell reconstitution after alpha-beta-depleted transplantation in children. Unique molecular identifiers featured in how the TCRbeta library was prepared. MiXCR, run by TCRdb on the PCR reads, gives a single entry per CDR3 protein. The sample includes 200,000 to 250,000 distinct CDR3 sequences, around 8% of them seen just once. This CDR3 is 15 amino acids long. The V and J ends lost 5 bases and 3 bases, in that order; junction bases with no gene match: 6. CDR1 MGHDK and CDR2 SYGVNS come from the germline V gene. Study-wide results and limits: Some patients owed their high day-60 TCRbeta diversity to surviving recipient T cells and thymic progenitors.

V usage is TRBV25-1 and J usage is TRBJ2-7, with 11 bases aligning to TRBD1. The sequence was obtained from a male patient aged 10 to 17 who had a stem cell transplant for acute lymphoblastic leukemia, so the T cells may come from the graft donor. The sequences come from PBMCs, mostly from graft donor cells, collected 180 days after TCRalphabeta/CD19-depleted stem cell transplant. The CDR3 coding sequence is TGTGCCAGCAGTCTCGGGACAGGGGGTAACTACGAGCAGTACTTC. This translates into CASSLGTGGNYEQYF.